This T cell receptor (beta chain) was profiled in a study of response to subunit inactivated influenza vaccine. Per germline, CDR1 DFQATT and CDR2 SNEGSKA (reference sequence). CDR3 size: 15 residues. V trimming: 6 bases; J trimming: 2 bases; junction bases outside the gene matches: 11. MiXCR, run by TCRdb on the RT-PCR reads, gives a single entry per CDR3 protein. The sample includes 400,000 to 650,000 distinct CDR3 sequences, 7.2% seen only once; the top ten take about an eighth. This chain joins TRBV20-1 and TRBJ1-1, with 8 bases that match TRBD1. The receptor comes from a man in his fifties or sixties who received an inactivated influenza vaccine. The source was PBMCs from blood, collected less than 30 months after vaccination. The CDR3: CSAPAGTGQNTEAFF. The CDR3 coding sequence is TGCAGTGCCCCTGCCGGGACAGGACAAAACACTGAAGCTTTCTTT.